The 17 T cell receptor beta chains below come from one sample, sequenced in a study of T cell repertoires in cytomegalovirus infection. The antigens of these receptors remain unknown. TCRdb recomputed calls from the reads with MiXCR, one row per CDR3 protein. Among hundreds of thousands of distinct CDR3 sequences, roughly a third were seen once, and the ten largest hold about 17%. Sample: cultured PBMCs, taken from culture after CMV antigen stimulation. The receptors originated from a human donor in good health (CMV status not recorded). Some clones in this sample may be carry-over from other donors' samples.

The chain uses TRBV7-2 and TRBJ2-3; D perhaps matches TRBD2 (6 bases). Germline-derived CDR1 and CDR2 are SGHTA and FQGNSA. Trimming took 0 bases from V and 7 from J, leaving 14 bases between them. There are 15 residues in the CDR3. The CDR3 here is CASSLAGSPDHTQYF. The CDR3 bases are TGTGCCAGCAGCTTAGCCGGGAGTCCTGATCATACGCAGTATTTT.

This clonotype was seen a few times. This chain connects TRBV25-1 to TRBJ2-2; a possible D gene is TRBD2 (5 bases). The V end lost 7 bases, the J end lost 0 bases, and 18 bases lay between the germline ends. CDR1 MGHDK and CDR2 SYGVNS come from the germline V gene. The CDR3 consists of 17 residues. The CDR3 is CASTADQSGPNTGELFF. CDR3 DNA sequence: TGTGCCAGCACCGCTGACCAAAGCGGACCGAACACCGGGGAGCTGTTTTTT.

V usage is TRBV5-1 and J usage is TRBJ2-7; 10 bases line up with TRBD2. V was clipped by 0 bases and J by 2 bases; unmatched bases: 2. Germline assignment: CDR1 SGHRS and CDR2 YFSETQ. The CDR3 covers 15 residues. The CDR3 sequence: CASSLERGGTYEQYF. CDR3 nucleotide sequence: TGCGCCAGCAGCTTGGAGCGGGGGGGTACCTACGAGCAGTACTTC.

The sample holds a few counts of this clonotype. The chain employs TRBV27 and TRBJ2-2; tentative D call: TRBD1 (5 bases). This CDR3 spans 16 amino acids. Looked up from germline, CDR1 is MNHEY and CDR2 is SMNVEV (reference sequence). Trimming took off 3 bases at V and 7 bases at J, with 18 bases between the two ends. In DNA form, the CDR3 reads TGTGCCAGCAGTTTTCCCCAGGGAATAGGAATCGGGGAGCTGTTTTTT. The encoded protein is CASSFPQGIGIGELFF.

This clonotype appeared a few times. The V gene is TRBV27, the J gene TRBJ1-2, with TRBD1 matching over 8 bases. J lost 8 bases, V lost 2 bases, and 7 bases had no gene match. This CDR3 region has 14 residues. Germline values: CDR1 MNHEY, CDR2 SMNVEV (reference sequence). The CDR3 nucleotides read TGTGCCAGCAGTTTAGGCAGGGGGCATTGGGGCTACACCTTC. Protein product: CASSLGRGHWGYTF.

V is TRBV7-8 and J is TRBJ2-2; TRBD2 aligns across 7 bases. J lost 4 bases, V lost 6 bases, and 5 bases had no gene match. The CDR3 is made up of 14 amino acids. The germline V gene encodes CDR1 SGHVS and CDR2 FQNEAQ. The CDR3 DNA reads as TGTGCCAGCAGTCCTAGCGGAATCACCGGGGAGCTGTTTTTT. Its translation: CASSPSGITGELFF.

The CDR3 nucleotides read TGTGCCAGCCGAAGAGGCTTCAGTCAGCCCCAGCATTTT. Translated, it gives CASRRGFSQPQHF. The gene calls are TRBV28 and TRBJ1-5; D is unresolved. The CDR3 is 13 amino acids. The ends were cut back, 8 bases at V and 6 bases at J, with 14 bases in the middle. Germline-derived CDR1 and CDR2 are MDHEN and SYDVKM.

This chain connects TRBV20-1 to TRBJ1-5; D uncertain. Germline V lookup: CDR1 DFQATT, CDR2 SNEGSKA (reference sequence). Trimming took 0 bases from V and 1 from J, leaving 16 bases between them. CDR3 length: 17 amino acids. The CDR3 here is CSARDHYWAGSNQPQHF. The CDR3 bases are TGCAGTGCTAGAGATCATTATTGGGCAGGAAGCAATCAGCCCCAGCATTTT.

This clonotype appeared a single time. The V call is TRBV6-2 or TRBV6-3, the J call TRBJ2-7, with a possible D match to TRBD2 (6 bases). This CDR3 comprises 15 residues. CDR1 and CDR2 from the germline V gene are MNHEY and SVGEGT. Trimming took off 7 bases at V and 1 base at J, with 17 bases between the two ends. CDR3 region: CASTLTRSPSYEQYF. The CDR3 nucleotides are TGTGCCAGCACCCTGACTAGAAGTCCTTCCTACGAGCAGTACTTC.

The gene calls are TRBV5-1 and TRBJ1-2; a weak D match, TRBD1 (6 bases). Trimming removed 0 bases from V and 7 bases from J, with 16 bases in between. CDR1 is SGHRS and CDR2 is YFSETQ in the germline V gene. This CDR3 region has 15 residues. The CDR3 sequence: CASSLAGLGGLGYTF. Here the CDR3 DNA reads TGCGCCAGCAGCTTGGCCGGTCTCGGGGGGCTTGGCTACACCTTC.

The chain combines TRBV12-3 or TRBV12-4 with TRBJ2-1; D remains ambiguous. Trimming removed 2 bases at V and 3 bases at J, with 5 bases between. The length of the CDR3 is 13 residues. CDR3: CASSLNYYNEQFF. The CDR3 coding sequence is TGTGCCAGCAGTTTAAACTACTACAATGAGCAGTTCTTC.

The table lists this clonotype with a few counts. The chain combines TRBV4-3 with TRBJ1-2; D is perhaps TRBD1 (6 bases). With 0 bases removed from V and 2 bases from J, the gap between germline ends came to 10 bases. Germline loops: CDR1 LGHNA, CDR2 YSLEER. The CDR3 sequence is 15 residues long. The CDR3 loop reads CASSQEFRGNYGYTF. DNA for the CDR3: TGCGCCAGCAGCCAAGAATTCAGGGGAAACTATGGCTACACCTTC.

There are a few counts of this clonotype. The chain couples TRBV19 to TRBJ2-2, with TRBD1 as a possible D gene (6 bases). Looked up from germline, CDR1 is LNHDA and CDR2 is SQIVND (reference sequence). Trimming took off 2 bases at V and 3 bases at J, with 13 bases between the two ends. This CDR3 contains 16 residues. The chain's CDR3 is CASSIMGQIYTGELFF. The CDR3 coding sequence is TGTGCCAGTAGTATAATGGGACAAATATACACCGGGGAGCTGTTTTTT.

This sequence joins TRBV5-6 and TRBJ2-1; 7 positions agree with TRBD2. The CDR3 covers 21 residues. Trimming cost V 5 bases and J 0 bases; bases outside gene matches: 23. CDR1 and CDR2 from the germline V gene are SGHDT and YYEEEE. CDR3 amino acids: CASSQLLYDERDWSSYNEQFF. CDR3 DNA sequence: TGTGCCAGCAGTCAACTGTTGTATGACGAGCGGGACTGGAGCTCCTACAATGAGCAGTTCTTC.

The rearrangement uses TRBV4-1 and TRBJ2-2; D unclear. The CDR3 spans 15 residues. V lost 0 bases to trimming and J lost 4 bases, with 9 bases between them. Germline V lookup: CDR1 MGHRA, CDR2 YSYEKL. The CDR3 spells CASSQEVEFTGELFF. The CDR3 bases are TGCGCCAGCAGCCAAGAAGTGGAATTCACCGGGGAGCTGTTTTTT.

This clonotype was seen a few times. The chain has TRBV6-5 and TRBJ2-7, with D possibly TRBD2 on 6 matching bases. Per the germline V gene, CDR1 is MNHEY and CDR2 is SVGAGI. This CDR3 is 13 amino acids long. The V gene lost 4 bases and the J gene lost 4 bases, with 11 bases spanning the gap. The CDR3 protein is CASSWTKDYEQYF. In DNA form, the CDR3 reads TGTGCCAGCAGTTGGACTAAGGATTACGAGCAGTACTTC.

The chain carries TRBV7-2 and TRBJ1-5; tentatively, D is TRBD1 (5 bases). Germline values: CDR1 SGHTA, CDR2 FQGNSA. The CDR3 sequence is 15 residues long. V lost 3 bases to trimming and J lost 2 bases, with 11 bases between them. CDR3: CASSFRGAGNQPQHF. The CDR3 DNA follows: TGTGCCAGCAGCTTTAGGGGTGCGGGCAATCAGCCCCAGCATTTT. The full variable domain, rest sourced from reference TRBV7-2 and TRBJ1-5, is GAGVSQSPSNKVTEKGKDVELRCDPISGHTALYWYRQSLGQGLEFLIYFQGNSAPDKSGLPSDRFSAERTGGSVSTLTIQRTQQEDSAVYLCASSFRGAGNQPQHFGDGTRLSIL.